This TCR beta chain was captured in a study of CD8+ T cells in alopecia areata (dated by TCRdb to the late 2010s). Notes on the research overall: In both human patients and the C3H/HeJ mouse model, the study applied high-throughput TCRbeta sequencing to look at T cell clonal expansion in alopecia areata. Human TCRbeta sequencing covered scalp tissue and sorted CD4+ and CD8+ peripheral blood T cells from patchy and totalis/universalis alopecia areata patients and healthy controls. Scalp clonality was compared among normal scalp (n=4), patchy alopecia areata scalp (n=8), and alopecia totalis/universalis scalp (n=8). The RNA source kit depended on sample type: the PAXgene miRNA kit for fixed scalp, the miRNeasy kit for PBMCs, and the RNeasy kit for mouse skin. immunoSEQ multiplex PCR using 35 Vbeta forward primers and 13 Jbeta reverse primers was used to amplify TCRbeta CDR3 regions.

The CDR3 runs 18 amino acids, cysteine and phenylalanine included. CDR3 DNA only is kept here, 54 bases in frame from base 1. Reading the germline V gene gives CDR1 MDHEN and CDR2 SYDVKM. V trim: 3 bases; J trim: 4 bases; unmatched bases: 14. Lesional scalp punch biopsies and peripheral blood were collected from alopecia areata patients. PBMCs were separated by density centrifugation and stained for CD3, CD4 and CD8, after which CD4+ and CD8+ T cells were sorted on a FACSAria. As part of a multicenter biomarker study, untreated alopecia areata patients were recruited. In a handful of patients from the biomarker study, blood CD8+ T cells were sorted further into NKG2D-low and NKG2D-high fractions. Results and caveats for the whole study, not just this receptor: Resident alphabeta T cells in normal human skin are also sequenced, complicating scalp TCR repertoire analysis, unlike mouse skin dominated by gammadelta T cells. Compared with normal scalp, lesional scalp, particularly in alopecia totalis/universalis, had higher clonality and more expanded CD8+ clones, which suggests antigenic drive. Compared with mice, TCR sequences shared between patients were less clear, possibly partly because of HLA diversity across the patient population.

Receptor amplification or capture employed the immunoSEQ multiplex PCR assay. RNA was extracted from all samples and reverse transcribed into cDNA as template for TCR sequencing. SuperScript III was used to make first-strand cDNA, primed with a 2:1 mix of oligo-dT and random hexamers. A synthetic immune receptor repertoire was used to measure amplification bias, and any remaining bias was corrected computationally. On the study's bioinformatics: Raw reads were preprocessed to remove errors, and CDR3 was defined by IMGT conventions from the conserved cysteine to phenylalanine. Clonality was calculated as 1 minus Shannon entropy normalized by log2 of the number of productive unique TCRs. Whether each scalp clone was CD4 or CD8 was inferred by checking scalp TCRbeta sequences against the CD4 and CD8 repertoires from sorted blood. TCRdb re-hosts the immuneACCESS table, in-frame sequences only. Its copies lack some clones; in the studies checked, an unresolved V gene accounts for under half of them, and the cause for the rest is not known. The V and J calls and the clone size are those of that table, but D and trimming were determined from the DNA. Recorded for this sample are about 100,000 clones; 50% to 60% of them occurred a single time. The ten largest clones add up to 20% to 30% of the sample.

This clone has a handful of counts. Its antigen specificity is not known. The input lacks base qualities; no much larger clone sits a single base away. Sequencing was done on a sample of NKG2D-low CD8+ T cells sorted from blood. The intended sense of this specimen's cell subset or site label: sorted CD8+ NKG2D-low blood T cells. The sequence came from a human donor with alopecia areata. The chain is made from TRBV28 and TRBJ2-7; TRBD2 lines up with 11 middle nucleotides. The CDR3 reads CASSFHTPRLAGPYEQYF. The DNA sequence is given as TGTGCCAGCAGTTTCCATACTCCTCGACTAGCGGGGCCATACGAGCAGTACTTC.